This T cell receptor beta chain was recovered during a study of prognosis after radiotherapy for stage I lung cancer (dated by TCRdb to the early 2020s). Study-level background: About 20 stage I NSCLC patients were enrolled in Nanjing, China, between early 2018 and early 2019. Newly diagnosed primary stage I lung tumors were found in 13 to 15 patients, while oligometastatic NSCLC after surgical resection of the primary tumor was found in 4 to 6. Every patient was regarded as medically inoperable, because of comorbidities in about twelve cases and refusal of surgery in roughly seven cases. Peripheral blood TCR beta repertoires were profiled in stage I NSCLC patients before and after stereotactic body radiotherapy, and the repertoires were related to distant failure. After SBRT, distant metastases developed in about 20% of the 19 patients at a median of approximately seven months, while the remaining 15 patients had no significant progression. For each of the 20 or so patients, one blood sample was taken before SBRT and one after, so the study sequenced roughly 38 samples in total. Ages in the cohort of 13 men and 6 or 7 women ranged from roughly 50 to 85 years, with a median of 74. SBRT was delivered in 3 to 5 fractions with a biologically effective dose of at least 100 Gy, and image-guided IMRT or VMAT was used for delivery. Concurrent therapy was not administered to any patient alongside SBRT. On tumor histology, roughly 12 patients had adenocarcinoma and 6 to 8 had squamous cell carcinoma. The full study reports these points: All reported P values were unadjusted for multiple comparisons. Tumor specificity of expanded TCR clones was not determined. The study was limited by the small cohort and short follow-up, and independent validation of the study findings is required. Post-SBRT Shannon entropy and its change from baseline were lower in patients who developed distant metastases; baseline Shannon entropy was not associated with metastases. TRBV and TRBJ usage frequencies reportedly differed by metastasis status, in two V genes at baseline and in nine V and two J genes after SBRT. After SBRT, the count of unique TCR clones dropped from a median of roughly 10,000 beforehand to about 6,800 afterward (Wilcoxon paired P=0.011).

Two rounds of multiplex PCR were used to amplify the TCR beta CDR3 region from genomic DNA. The first PCR round used primers specific to each TRBV and TRBJ gene, with sequences filed in Chinese patent CN105087789A. Universal primers were used in the second PCR round. The Roche High Pure PCR Template Preparation Kit was used to extract genomic DNA from frozen PBMCs. The libraries underwent paired-end sequencing with 151 bp reads on an Illumina HiSeq 3000. As for the original processing: CutAdapt was used to remove raw reads lacking the multiplex PCR primer sequences. PEAR was used to merge high-quality paired reads into contigs. TRB V, D and J gene segments were assigned to each contig with MiXCR by alignment to reference sequences. CDR3 sequences were clustered by base quality and sequence similarity to remove sequencing errors. Diversity was calculated as Shannon entropy divided by the natural log of the number of productive TCR sequences. One minus Shannon entropy divided by the natural log of the number of unique clonotypes was used as the definition of clonality. The Youden index of ROC curves was used to select progression-free survival cut-offs for repertoire metrics, and analyses were performed in R 3.5.3. TCRdb cleaned the public reads at Q25 with fastp, built clones with MiXCR and kept in-frame beta chains. Rows matching on CDR3 protein sequence are summarized as one entry with the most common DNA and genes. The V and J calls reflect TCRdb's pipeline rather than the authors' work. Here the sample has 15,000 or so distinct CDR3 sequences; approximately 28% occur a single time. Jointly, the top ten make up roughly 30% of the sample.

Points on this clonotype: What antigen it recognizes has not been identified. This is likely an artifact of a read error, given a far larger clone one base away.

Inclusive of the bounding cysteine and phenylalanine, the CDR3 is 14 residues long. The DNA shown is the 42-base CDR3, in frame from base 1. Sequences MRHNA (CDR1) and SNTAGT (CDR2) are obtained from the germline V gene. V sheds 7 bases and J sheds 6 bases, leaving 15 bases between their ends. All patients had node-negative disease on CT and PET/CT, and none had a history of other malignancies or had previously received chemotherapy or radiotherapy. At each of the two time points, around 6 milliliters of peripheral venous blood were collected into EDTA tubes. PBMCs were isolated by Ficoll-Paque Plus density-gradient centrifugation. Immediately after collection, samples were stored at -80 degrees C until analysis.

The chain uses TRBV6-4 and TRBJ2-2; the D gene is perhaps TRBD1, on 6 matching bases. The sequencing here drew on PBMCs, taken before or after stereotactic body radiation therapy (not recorded which). The clonotype originates from a donor over 45 with non-small cell lung cancer. The nucleotide sequence is TGTGCCAGCACCCGACAGGTGAAGGCCGGGGAGCTGTTTTTT. It translates as CASTRQVKAGELFF.